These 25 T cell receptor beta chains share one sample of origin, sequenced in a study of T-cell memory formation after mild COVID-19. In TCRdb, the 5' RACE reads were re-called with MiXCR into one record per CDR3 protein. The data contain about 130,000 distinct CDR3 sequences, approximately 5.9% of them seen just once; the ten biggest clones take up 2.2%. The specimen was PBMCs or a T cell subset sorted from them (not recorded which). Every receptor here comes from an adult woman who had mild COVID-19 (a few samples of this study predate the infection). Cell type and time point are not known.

The CDR3 DNA reads TGTGCCACCAGCAGGCCCGGCCCAGATACGCAGTATTTT. Protein product: CATSRPGPDTQYF. The chain joins TRBV15 to TRBJ2-3; no clear D gene. In germline, CDR1 is LNHNV, CDR2 YYDKDF (reference sequence). This CDR3 region has 13 residues. Trimming shortened V by 3 bases and J by 4 bases, and 8 bases separated the two germline ends.

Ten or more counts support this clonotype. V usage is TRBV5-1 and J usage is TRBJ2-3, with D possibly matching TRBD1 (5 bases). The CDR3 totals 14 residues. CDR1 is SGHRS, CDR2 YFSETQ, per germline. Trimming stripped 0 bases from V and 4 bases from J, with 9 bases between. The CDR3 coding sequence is TGCGCCAGCAGCTTGGACAGGTTACCAGATACGCAGTATTTT. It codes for CASSLDRLPDTQYF.

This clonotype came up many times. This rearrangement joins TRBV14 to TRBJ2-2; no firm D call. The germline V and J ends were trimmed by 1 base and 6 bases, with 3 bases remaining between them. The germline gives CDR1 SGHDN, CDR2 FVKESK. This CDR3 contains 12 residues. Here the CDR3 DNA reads TGTGCCAGCAGCCAAGGTCCCGGGGAGCTGTTTTTT. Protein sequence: CASSQGPGELFF.

This CDR3 reads CASSEGGGRNYGYTF. DNA of the CDR3: TGCGCCAGCAGTGAAGGAGGGGGCCGCAACTATGGCTACACCTTC. The V call is TRBV5-1, the J call TRBJ1-2, with TRBD1 identical over 7 bases. V shed 5 bases, J shed 2 bases, and the junction held 9 bases outside the gene matches. The germline V gene encodes CDR1 SGHRS and CDR2 YFSETQ. This CDR3 comprises 15 residues. Full variable domain (outside the CDR3, taken from reference TRBV5-1 and TRBJ1-2): KAGVTQTPRYLIKTRGQQVTLSCSPISGHRSVSWYQQTPGQGLQFLFEYFSETQRNKGNFPGRFSGRQFSNSRSEMNVSTLELGDSALYLCASSEGGGRNYGYTFGSGTRLTVV.

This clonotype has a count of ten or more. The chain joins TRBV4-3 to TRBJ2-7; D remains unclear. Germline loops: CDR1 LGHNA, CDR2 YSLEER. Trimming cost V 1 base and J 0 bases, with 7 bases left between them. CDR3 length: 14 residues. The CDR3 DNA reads TGCGCCAGCAGCCAAGCCACAAGCTCCTACGAGCAGTACTTC. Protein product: CASSQATSSYEQYF.

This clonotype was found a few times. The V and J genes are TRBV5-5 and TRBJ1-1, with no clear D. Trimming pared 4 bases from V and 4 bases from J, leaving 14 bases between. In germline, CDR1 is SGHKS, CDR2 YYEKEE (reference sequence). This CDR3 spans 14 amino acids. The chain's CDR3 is CASSPGGWSTEAFF. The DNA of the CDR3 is TGTGCCAGCAGCCCCGGCGGTTGGTCCACTGAAGCTTTCTTT. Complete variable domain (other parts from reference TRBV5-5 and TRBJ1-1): DAGVTQSPTHLIKTRGQQVTLRCSPISGHKSVSWYQQVLGQGPQFIFQYYEKEERGRGNFPDRFSARQFPNYSSELNVNALLLGDSALYLCASSPGGWSTEAFFGQGTRLTVV.

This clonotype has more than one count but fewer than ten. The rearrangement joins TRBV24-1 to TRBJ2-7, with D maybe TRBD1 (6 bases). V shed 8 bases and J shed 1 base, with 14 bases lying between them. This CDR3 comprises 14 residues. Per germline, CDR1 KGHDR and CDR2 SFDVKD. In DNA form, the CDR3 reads TGTGCCACCACCACGCACAGGGATTCCTACGAGCAGTACTTC. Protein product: CATTTHRDSYEQYF.

The CDR3: CASSQSAVRPEAFF. CDR3 coding DNA: TGTGCCAGCAGCCAATCCGCAGTCCGACCTGAAGCTTTCTTT. This chain connects TRBV14 to TRBJ1-1; D is unresolved. Germline V lookup: CDR1 SGHDN, CDR2 FVKESK. This CDR3 is 14 amino acids long. Deletions cut 2 bases from V and 6 bases from J, with 13 bases between.

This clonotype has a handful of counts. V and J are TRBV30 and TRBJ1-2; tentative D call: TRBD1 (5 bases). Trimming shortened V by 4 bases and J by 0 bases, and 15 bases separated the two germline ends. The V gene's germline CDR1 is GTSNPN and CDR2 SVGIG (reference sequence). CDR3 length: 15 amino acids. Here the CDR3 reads CAWTAQGITNYGYTF. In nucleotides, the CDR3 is TGTGCCTGGACCGCCCAGGGTATCACTAACTATGGCTACACCTTC.

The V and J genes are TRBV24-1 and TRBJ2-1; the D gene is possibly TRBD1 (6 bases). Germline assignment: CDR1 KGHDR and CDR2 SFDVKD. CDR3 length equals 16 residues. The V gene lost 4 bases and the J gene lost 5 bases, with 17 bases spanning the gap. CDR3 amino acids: CATSDPFGDTNNEQFF. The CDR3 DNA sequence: TGTGCCACCAGTGACCCTTTTGGGGACACCAACAATGAGCAGTTCTTC.

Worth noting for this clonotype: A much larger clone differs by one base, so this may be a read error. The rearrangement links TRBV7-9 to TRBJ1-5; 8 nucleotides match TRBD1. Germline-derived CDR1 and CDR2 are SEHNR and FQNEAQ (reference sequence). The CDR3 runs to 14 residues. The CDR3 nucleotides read TGTGACAGCAGCGCGGGACAGGGCAATCAGCCCCAGCATTTT. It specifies CDSSAGQGNQPQHF. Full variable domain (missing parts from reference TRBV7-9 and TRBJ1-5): DTGVSQNPRHKITKRGQNVTFRCDPISEHNRLYWYRQTLGQGPEFLTYFQNEAQLEKSRLLSDRFSAERPKGSFSTLEIQRTEQGDSAMYLCDSSAGQGNQPQHFGDGTRLSIL.

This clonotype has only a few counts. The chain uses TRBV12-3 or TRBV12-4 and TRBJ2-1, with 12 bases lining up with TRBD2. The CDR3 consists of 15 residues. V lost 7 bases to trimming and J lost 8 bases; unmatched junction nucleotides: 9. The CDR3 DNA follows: TGTGCCAGCACCCTTCTAGCGGGGGGGCGGCATGAGCAGTTCTTC. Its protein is CASTLLAGGRHEQFF.

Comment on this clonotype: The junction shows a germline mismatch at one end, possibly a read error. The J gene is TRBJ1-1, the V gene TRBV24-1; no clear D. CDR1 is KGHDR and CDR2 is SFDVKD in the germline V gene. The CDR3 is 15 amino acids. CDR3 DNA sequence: TGTGCCACCAGTGATTTAGCCCGGATGAACACTGAATCTTTCTTT. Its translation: CATSDLARMNTESFF.

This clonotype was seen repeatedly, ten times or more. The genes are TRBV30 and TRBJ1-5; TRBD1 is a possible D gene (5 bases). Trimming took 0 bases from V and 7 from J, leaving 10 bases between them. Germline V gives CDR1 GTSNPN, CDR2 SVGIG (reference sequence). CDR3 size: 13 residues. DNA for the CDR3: TGTGCCTGGAGTGTGTCGTGGGGGCAGCCCCAGCATTTT. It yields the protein CAWSVSWGQPQHF. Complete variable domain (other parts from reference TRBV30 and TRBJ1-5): SQTIHQWPATLVQPVGSPLSLECTVEGTSNPNLYWYRQAAGRGLQLLFYSVGIGQISSEVPQNLSASRPQDRQFILSSKKLLLSDSGFYLCAWSVSWGQPQHFGDGTRLSIL.

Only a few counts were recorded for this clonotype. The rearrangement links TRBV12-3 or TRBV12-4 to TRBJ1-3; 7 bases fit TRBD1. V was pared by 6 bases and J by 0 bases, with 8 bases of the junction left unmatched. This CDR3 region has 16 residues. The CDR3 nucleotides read TGTGCCAGCAGAGGAGACAGGGCAGACTCTGGAAACACCATATATTTT. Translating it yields CASRGDRADSGNTIYF.

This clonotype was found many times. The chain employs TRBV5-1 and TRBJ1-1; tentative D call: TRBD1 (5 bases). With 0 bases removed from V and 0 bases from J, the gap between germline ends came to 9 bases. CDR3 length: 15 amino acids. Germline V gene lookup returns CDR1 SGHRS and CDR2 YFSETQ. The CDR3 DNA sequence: TGCGCCAGCAGCTTGGCCGGGACTTTGAACACTGAAGCTTTCTTT. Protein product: CASSLAGTLNTEAFF.

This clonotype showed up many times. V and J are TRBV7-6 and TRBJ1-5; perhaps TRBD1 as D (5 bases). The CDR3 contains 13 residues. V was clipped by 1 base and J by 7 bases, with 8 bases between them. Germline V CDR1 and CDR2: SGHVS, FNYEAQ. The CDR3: CASSLGGPQPQHF. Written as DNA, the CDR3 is TGTGCCAGCAGCTTAGGGGGCCCCCAGCCCCAGCATTTT.

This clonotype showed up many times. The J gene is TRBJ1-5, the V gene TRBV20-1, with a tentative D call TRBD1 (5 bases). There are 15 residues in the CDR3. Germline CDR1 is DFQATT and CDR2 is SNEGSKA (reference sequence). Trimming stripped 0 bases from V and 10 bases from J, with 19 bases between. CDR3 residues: CSARDSRRDGVPQHF. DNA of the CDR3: TGCAGTGCTAGAGATTCCCGCAGGGACGGTGTCCCCCAGCATTTT.

CDR3 protein: CAWSGLLAGSTDTQYF. DNA for the CDR3: TGTGCCTGGAGTGGGCTCCTAGCGGGCAGCACAGATACGCAGTATTTT. The genes are TRBV30 and TRBJ2-3; 8 nucleotides line up with TRBD2. J gave up 0 bases and V 1 base, and 6 bases lay outside the gene matches. CDR3 length equals 16 residues. From germline, CDR1 is GTSNPN and CDR2 SVGIG (reference sequence).

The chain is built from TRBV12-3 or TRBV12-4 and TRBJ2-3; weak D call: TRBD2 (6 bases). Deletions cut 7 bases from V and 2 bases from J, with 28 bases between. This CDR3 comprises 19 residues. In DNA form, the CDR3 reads TGTGCCAGCACGGCTCGCCGCGTCTTGACTAGTTCTAACACAGATACGCAGTATTTT. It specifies CASTARRVLTSSNTDTQYF.

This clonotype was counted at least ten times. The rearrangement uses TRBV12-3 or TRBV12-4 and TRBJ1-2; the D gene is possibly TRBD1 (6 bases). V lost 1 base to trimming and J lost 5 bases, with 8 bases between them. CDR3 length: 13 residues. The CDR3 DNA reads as TGTGCCAGCAGTTTAGGGCAGGGGTATGGCTACACCTTC. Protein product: CASSLGQGYGYTF.

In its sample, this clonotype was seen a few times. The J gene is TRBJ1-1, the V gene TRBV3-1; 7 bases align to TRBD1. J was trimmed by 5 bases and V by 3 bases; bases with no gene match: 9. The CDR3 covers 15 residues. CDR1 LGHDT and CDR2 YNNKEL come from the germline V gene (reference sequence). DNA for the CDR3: TGTGCCAGCAGCCAGGGGACAGTCCGCGGGACTGAAGCTTTCTTT. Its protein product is CASSQGTVRGTEAFF.

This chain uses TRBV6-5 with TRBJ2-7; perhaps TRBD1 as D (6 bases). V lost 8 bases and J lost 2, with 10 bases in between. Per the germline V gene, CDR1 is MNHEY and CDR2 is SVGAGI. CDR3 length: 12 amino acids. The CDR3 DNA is TGTGCCAGCGTGGACAGAGCCTACGAGCAGTACTTC. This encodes CASVDRAYEQYF.

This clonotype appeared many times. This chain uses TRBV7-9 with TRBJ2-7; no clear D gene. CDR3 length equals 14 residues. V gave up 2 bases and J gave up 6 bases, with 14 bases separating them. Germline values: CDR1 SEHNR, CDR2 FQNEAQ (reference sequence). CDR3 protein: CASSLRTAVPEQYF. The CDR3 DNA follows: TGTGCCAGCAGCTTAAGAACAGCCGTGCCCGAGCAGTACTTC. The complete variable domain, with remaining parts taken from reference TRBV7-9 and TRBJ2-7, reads DTGVSQNPRHKITKRGQNVTFRCDPISEHNRLYWYRQTLGQGPEFLTYFQNEAQLEKSRLLSDRFSAERPKGSFSTLEIQRTEQGDSAMYLCASSLRTAVPEQYFGPGTRLTVT.

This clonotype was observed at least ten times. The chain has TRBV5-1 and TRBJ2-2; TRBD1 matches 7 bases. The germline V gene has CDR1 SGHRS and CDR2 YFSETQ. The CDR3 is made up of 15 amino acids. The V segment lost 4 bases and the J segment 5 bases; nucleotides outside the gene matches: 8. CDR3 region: CASSADPQGTGELFF. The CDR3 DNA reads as TGCGCCAGCAGCGCGGATCCACAGGGGACCGGGGAGCTGTTTTTT.